The clone carrying this T cell receptor (beta chain) came up once. Generated by immunoSEQ multiplex PCR, the TCRdb table keeps only in-frame clones and is missing some. The table includes around 110,000 clones, approximately 90% detected once. This sample was taken from a study of control samples from healthy donors and cancer patients. Germline V gene data show CDR1 as KGHSH and CDR2 as LQKENI. The CDR3 loop spans 17 amino acids. V lost 2 bases, J lost 4 bases, and 21 bases lay in between. The rearrangement links TRBV18 to TRBJ2-7; the D gene is possibly TRBD2 (6 bases). Source material: PBMCs. This TCR came from a woman between 45 and 65 years old with colorectal cancer. CDR3 region: CASSPFSPSGGIYEQYF. The CDR3 region has the DNA TGTGCCAGCTCACCATTCTCCCCCTCTGGCGGGATATACGAGCAGTACTTC.